This T cell receptor (beta chain) emerged from a study of T cell repertoires in cytomegalovirus infection. This clonotype has a handful of counts. The antigen remains undetermined. Germline loops: CDR1 SNHLY, CDR2 FYNNEI. This CDR3 region has 18 residues. V shed 6 bases and J shed 0 bases, with 21 bases lying between them. The study's findings and limits: Identification of carriers of CMV plus the relevant HLA was achieved through cumulative public TCR beta family frequency.

A single record per CDR3 protein comes from TCRdb applying MiXCR to the reads. The table records 200,000 to 300,000 distinct CDR3 sequences, roughly an eighth of them present only once. This chain links TRBV2 with TRBJ2-4; possible D gene TRBD1, 5 bases. The source material was PBMCs. The sequence came from a human donor in good health (CMV status not recorded). Some clones in this sample may be carry-over from other donors' samples. The CDR3 protein is CASSLGQFIALAKNIQYF. CDR3 nucleotide sequence: TGTGCCAGCAGCCTGGGGCAGTTTATCGCCCTAGCCAAAAACATTCAGTACTTC.